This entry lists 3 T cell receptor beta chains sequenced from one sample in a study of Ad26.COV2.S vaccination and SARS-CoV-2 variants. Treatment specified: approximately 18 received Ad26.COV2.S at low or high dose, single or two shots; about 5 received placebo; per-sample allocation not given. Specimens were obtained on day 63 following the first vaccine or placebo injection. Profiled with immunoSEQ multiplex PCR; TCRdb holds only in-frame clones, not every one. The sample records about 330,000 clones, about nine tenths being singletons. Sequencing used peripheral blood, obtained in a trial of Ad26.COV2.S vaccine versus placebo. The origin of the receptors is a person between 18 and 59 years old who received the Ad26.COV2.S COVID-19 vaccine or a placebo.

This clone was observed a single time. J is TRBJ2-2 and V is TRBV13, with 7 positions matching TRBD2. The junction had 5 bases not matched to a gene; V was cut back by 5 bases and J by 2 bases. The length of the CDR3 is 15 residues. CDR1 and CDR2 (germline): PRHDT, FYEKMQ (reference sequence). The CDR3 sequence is CASSHGGGNTGELFF. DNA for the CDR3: TGTGCCAGCAGCCACGGCGGGGGAAACACCGGGGAGCTGTTTTTT. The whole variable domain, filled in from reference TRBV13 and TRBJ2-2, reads AAGVIQSPRHLIKEKRETATLKCYPIPRHDTVYWYQQGPGQDPQFLISFYEKMQSDKGSIPDRFSAQQFSDYHSELNMSSLELGDSALYFCASSHGGGNTGELFFGEGSRLTVL.

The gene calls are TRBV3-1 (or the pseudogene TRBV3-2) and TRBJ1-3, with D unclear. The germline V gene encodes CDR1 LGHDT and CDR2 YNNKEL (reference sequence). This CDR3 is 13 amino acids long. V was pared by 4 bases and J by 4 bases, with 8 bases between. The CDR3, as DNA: TGTGCCAGCAGCCGGGAAGGGGGAAACACCATATATTTT. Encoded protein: CASSREGGNTIYF.

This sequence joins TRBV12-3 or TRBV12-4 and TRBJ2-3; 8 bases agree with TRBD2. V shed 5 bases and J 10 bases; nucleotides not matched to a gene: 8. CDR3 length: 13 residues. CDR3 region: CASSLGTSPPQYF. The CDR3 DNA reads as TGTGCCAGCAGTCTTGGGACTAGTCCTCCGCAGTATTTT.